These 7 T cell receptor beta chains were all obtained from the same sample, sequenced in a study of cytomegalovirus exposure and HLA in healthy donors. PCR involved 60 Vbeta and 13 Jbeta primers. Only in-frame clones appear in the TCRdb table, and some are missing; sequencing was by immunoSEQ multiplex PCR. The sample holds about 160,000 clones; more than 60% are singletons and the top ten take more than 10%. Sequences were obtained from PBMCs. The receptors shown here come from a middle-aged man in good health and CMV-seropositive.

The V gene is TRBV7-9, the J gene TRBJ2-2; 9 positions agree with TRBD1. The CDR3 contains 16 residues. The germline CDR1 and CDR2 sequences are SEHNR and FQNEAQ (reference sequence). The V gene end was trimmed by 10 bases and the J gene end by 0 bases; junction bases not matched to a gene: 9. The CDR3 loop is CATRDRVLPNTGELFF. CDR3 nucleotides: TGTGCCACCCGGGACAGGGTTCTGCCGAACACCGGGGAGCTGTTTTTT.

The rearrangement links TRBV10-2 to TRBJ1-2, with a tentative D call TRBD1 (6 bases). Per germline, CDR1 WSHSY and CDR2 SAAADI. V was clipped by 8 bases and J by 6 bases, with 16 bases between them. The CDR3 sequence is 13 residues long. The CDR3 is CASGDTTHNGYTF. As DNA, the CDR3 is TGCGCCAGCGGGGACACCACCCACAATGGCTACACCTTC.

V and J are TRBV7-9 and TRBJ2-2; D unresolved. The germline CDR1 and CDR2 sequences are SEHNR and FQNEAQ (reference sequence). Trimming removed 2 bases at V and 6 bases at J, with 10 bases between. This CDR3 comprises 14 residues. CDR3 bases: TGTGCCAGCAGCTTACAACAGCTCCCCGGGGAGCTGTTTTTT. As protein: CASSLQQLPGELFF. The full variable domain, rest sourced from reference TRBV7-9 and TRBJ2-2, is DTGVSQNPRHKITKRGQNVTFRCDPISEHNRLYWYRQTLGQGPEFLTYFQNEAQLEKSRLLSDRFSAERPKGSFSTLEIQRTEQGDSAMYLCASSLQQLPGELFFGEGSRLTVL.

DNA of the CDR3: TGTGCCAGCTCACCACTCCTCGCGTCCGGCAATCAGCCCCAGCATTTT. It encodes CASSPLLASGNQPQHF. This chain connects TRBV18 to TRBJ1-5; D call uncertain. V was pared by 1 base and J by 2 bases, with 12 bases between. The CDR3 covers 16 residues. Per the germline V gene, CDR1 is KGHSH and CDR2 is LQKENI.

This chain connects TRBV10-3 to TRBJ2-5, with unresolved D. The CDR3 spans 13 residues. The V end lost 6 bases, the J end lost 4 bases, and 12 bases lay between the germline ends. Germline CDR1 is ENHRY and CDR2 is SYGVKD. The CDR3 reads CAIRPLERETQYF. In DNA, the CDR3 is TGTGCCATCAGACCCCTAGAGCGAGAGACCCAGTACTTC.

V and J are TRBV10-3 and TRBJ2-7; no clear D. V was shortened by 9 bases and J by 0 bases, with 12 bases between the two germline ends. The CDR3 runs 13 residues. The germline V gene has CDR1 ENHRY and CDR2 SYGVKD. CDR3 DNA: TGTGCCATGACACCCGGAAGCTCCTACGAGCAGTACTTC. Translated: CAMTPGSSYEQYF.

The chain joins TRBV2 to TRBJ1-2; TRBD1 matches 9 bases. V was clipped by 3 bases and J by 2 bases; unmatched bases: 1. This CDR3 contains 14 residues. Germline assignment: CDR1 SNHLY and CDR2 FYNNEI. This chain's CDR3 is CASSEGQGNYGYTF. Here the CDR3 DNA reads TGTGCCAGCAGTGAGGGACAGGGAAACTATGGCTACACCTTC.